These 24 T cell receptor beta chains were sequenced from one sample in a study of OX40 agonist ivuxolimab in advanced cancers. Profiled with immunoSEQ multiplex PCR; TCRdb holds only in-frame clones, not every one. Of 35,000 to 45,000 clones listed, over 75% are singletons. The material was CD4+ or CD8+ T cells sorted from blood, obtained in a trial of the OX40 agonist ivuxolimab. Every receptor here comes from an adult with an advanced solid tumor such as melanoma, head and neck, liver or kidney cancer.

V and J are TRBV5-4 and TRBJ2-3; 12 nucleotides line up with TRBD1. V was clipped by 0 bases and J by 2 bases; unmatched bases: 1. CDR1 and CDR2 (germline): SGHNT, YYREEE (reference sequence). CDR3 length: 16 amino acids. CDR3: CASSLAGQGATDTQYF. The CDR3 coding sequence is TGTGCCAGCAGCTTGGCGGGACAGGGGGCCACAGATACGCAGTATTTT.

This clone was observed a few times. The chain uses TRBV7-3 and TRBJ1-1, with TRBD1 as a possible D gene (5 bases). Germline CDR1 is SGHTA and CDR2 is FQGTGA. Trimming stripped 2 bases from V and 8 bases from J, with 12 bases between. The CDR3 runs 13 residues. The CDR3 DNA reads TGTGCCAGCAGCTTATCCAGACAGACAGAAGCTTTCTTT. It is translated as CASSLSRQTEAFF.

As concerns this clone: Mismatch with germline at one junction end may stem from a read error. V usage is TRBV18 and J usage is TRBJ2-2; no clear D. The CDR3 is made up of 15 amino acids. The germline V gene has CDR1 KGHSH and CDR2 LQKENI. CDR3 bases: TGTGCCAGCTCACCATTGTCGGCGAATACCGGGGAGCTGTTTTTT. As protein: CASSPLSANTGELFF.

The chain recombines TRBV5-1 with TRBJ2-5, with TRBD2 matching over 7 bases. V gave up 7 bases and J gave up 5 bases; unmatched junction bases: 11. The V gene's germline CDR1 is SGHRS and CDR2 YFSETQ. The CDR3 covers 14 residues. The CDR3 DNA reads TGCGCCAGCGGTAAGCGGGACGCGGGGGAGACCCAGTACTTC. Translated: CASGKRDAGETQYF.

This clone has a single count. The chain carries TRBV5-5 and TRBJ2-1; no clear D. The germline V and J ends were trimmed by 2 bases and 1 base, with 7 bases remaining between them. The CDR3 totals 14 residues. Per germline, CDR1 SGHKS and CDR2 YYEKEE (reference sequence). CDR3 bases: TGTGCCAGCAGCTTCGGCGCGTCCTACAATGAGCAGTTCTTC. Its translation is CASSFGASYNEQFF.

The V call is TRBV6-1, the J call TRBJ2-7; TRBD2 matches at 10 bases. V trimming: 1 base; J trimming: 4 bases; junction bases outside the gene matches: 4. Germline V gene data show CDR1 as MNHNS and CDR2 as SASEGT. CDR3 length: 15 amino acids. The CDR3: CASSEVAGGLYEQYF. The CDR3, as DNA: TGTGCCAGCAGTGAAGTAGCGGGGGGTTTGTACGAGCAGTACTTC.

The CDR3 here is CASSSLGHEQYF. The CDR3 DNA is TGTGCCAGCAGTTCCCTAGGCCACGAGCAGTACTTC. V usage is TRBV6-5 and J usage is TRBJ2-7; unclear D gene. Germline CDR1 is MNHEY and CDR2 is SVGAGI. Trimming removed 4 bases at V and 5 bases at J, with 9 bases between. This CDR3 contains 12 residues.

This sequence joins TRBV2 and TRBJ1-2; 9 nucleotides line up with TRBD1. The CDR3 sequence is 14 residues long. Germline assignment: CDR1 SNHLY and CDR2 FYNNEI. V lost 7 bases, J lost 6 bases, and 9 bases stayed unmatched. The CDR3 nucleotides are TGTGCCAGCACCGAAGGAGGGACAGGGCATGGCTACACCTTC. Residues: CASTEGGTGHGYTF. Full variable domain (rest looked up from reference TRBV2 and TRBJ1-2): EPEVTQTPSHQVTQMGQEVILRCVPISNHLYFYWYRQILGQKVEFLVSFYNNEISEKSEIFDDQFSVERPDGSNFTLKIRSTKLEDSAMYFCASTEGGTGHGYTFGSGTRLTVV.

The chain uses TRBV18 and TRBJ1-1; tentative D call: TRBD1 (5 bases). This CDR3 is built from 16 residues. Germline V gene lookup returns CDR1 KGHSH and CDR2 LQKENI. The V end lost 4 bases, the J end lost 0 bases, and 15 bases lay between the germline ends. The CDR3 coding sequence is TGTGCCAGCTCACGCAGCCTTGGGGGGATGAACACTGAAGCTTTCTTT. This codes for CASSRSLGGMNTEAFF.

The rearrangement uses TRBV10-3 and TRBJ1-4; maybe TRBD1 (5 bases). The germline CDR1 and CDR2 sequences are ENHRY and SYGVKD. This CDR3 is 14 amino acids long. Trimming removed 0 bases from V and 8 bases from J, with 10 bases in between. CDR3 protein: CAISESTRQEKLFF. The CDR3 DNA reads as TGTGCCATCAGTGAGTCTACTAGACAGGAAAAACTGTTTTTT.

The chain has TRBV14 and TRBJ2-7; 7 bases fit TRBD1. V gave up 1 base and J gave up 5 bases; unmatched junction bases: 8. The CDR3 runs to 15 residues. CDR1 and CDR2 (germline): SGHDN, FVKESK. In nucleotides, the CDR3 is TGTGCCAGCAGCCAAGGACAGGGAGTAAGAAACGAGCAGTACTTC. Protein sequence: CASSQGQGVRNEQYF.

The genes are TRBV11-2 and TRBJ2-3, with D possibly being TRBD1 or TRBD2 (5 bases each). The V gene lost 0 bases and the J gene lost 5 bases, with 9 bases spanning the gap. Germline CDR1 and CDR2: SGHAT and FQNNGV. The CDR3 spans 14 residues. CDR3 nucleotides: TGTGCCAGCAGCTTAGATTTGGGGGTAGATACGCAGTATTTT. The encoded protein is CASSLDLGVDTQYF.

The gene calls are TRBV9 and TRBJ2-1, with 9 bases that match TRBD2. Germline V gene data show CDR1 as SGDLS and CDR2 as YYNGEE. V lost 4 bases, J lost 6 bases, and 14 bases stayed unmatched. This CDR3 is 17 amino acids long. CDR3 protein: CASSLTPRREGRNEQFF. In DNA, the CDR3 is TGTGCCAGCAGCCTCACCCCTCGGCGGGAGGGCCGCAATGAGCAGTTCTTC.

A single count supports this clone. The genes are TRBV28 and TRBJ2-7; the match to TRBD2 covers 14 bases. Germline CDR1 MDHEN, CDR2 SYDVKM. Trimming at V came to 6 bases and at J to 4 bases, leaving 5 bases not matched to a gene. The CDR3 is 15 amino acids. CDR3: CASRGTSGRWYEQYF. CDR3 DNA sequence: TGTGCCAGCAGGGGGACTAGCGGGAGATGGTACGAGCAGTACTTC. Full variable domain (rest looked up from reference TRBV28 and TRBJ2-7): DVKVTQSSRYLVKRTGEKVFLECVQDMDHENMFWYRQDPGLGLRLIYFSYDVKMKEKGDIPEGYSVSREKKERFSLILESASTNQTSMYLCASRGTSGRWYEQYFGPGTRLTVT.

V usage is TRBV30 and J usage is TRBJ2-3; TRBD2 is a possible D gene (5 bases). Trimming removed 2 bases at V and 2 bases at J, with 14 bases between. The V gene's germline CDR1 is GTSNPN and CDR2 SVGIG (reference sequence). The CDR3 has 15 amino acids. The CDR3 nucleotides read TGTGCCTGGAGTCGAGGGCGGGTTGCCACAGATACGCAGTATTTT. Its protein is CAWSRGRVATDTQYF.

The V call is TRBV7-2, the J call TRBJ1-2, with TRBD1 identical over 9 bases. This CDR3 is 15 amino acids long. CDR1 is SGHTA and CDR2 is FQGNSA in the germline V gene. V lost 5 bases to trimming and J lost 5 bases; unmatched junction nucleotides: 9. CDR3 in amino acids: CASSPGGQGMYGYTF. In DNA, the CDR3 is TGTGCCAGCAGCCCGGGAGGACAGGGGATGTATGGCTACACCTTC.

This clone was seen once. A read error may account for a junction end that differs from germline. V is TRBV2 and J is TRBJ2-7; a weak D match, TRBD1 (6 bases). Germline CDR1 is SNHLY and CDR2 is FYNNEI. The CDR3 is 15 residues long. As DNA, the CDR3 is TGTGCCAGCAGTGAATTATCCTTACCGACAGGACCCCACGAATTC. Translated: CASSELSLPTGPHEF.

The chain couples TRBV11-2 to TRBJ2-7, with 8 bases that match TRBD2. This CDR3 has 14 amino acids. Looked up from germline, CDR1 is SGHAT and CDR2 is FQNNGV. Unmatched junction bases numbered 1, after V lost 1 base and J lost 2 bases. The CDR3 region is CASSLVGRAYEQYF. The CDR3 DNA reads TGTGCCAGCAGCTTAGTCGGGAGGGCCTACGAGCAGTACTTC.

V and J are TRBV6-1 and TRBJ2-7, with no clear D. The CDR3 runs to 13 residues. Per the germline V gene, CDR1 is MNHNS and CDR2 is SASEGT. The ends were cut back, 10 bases at V and 4 bases at J, with 17 bases in the middle. CDR3 protein: CATTPHPGYEQYF. In DNA, the CDR3 is TGTGCCACCACCCCGCACCCCGGGTACGAGCAGTACTTC.

The V gene is TRBV28, the J gene TRBJ2-7; unclear D gene. In germline, CDR1 is MDHEN, CDR2 SYDVKM. The length of the CDR3 is 13 residues. V shed 7 bases and J shed 4 bases, with 14 bases lying between them. The CDR3 DNA sequence: TGTGCCAGCACCGCCCCAGGTCGGTACGAGCAGTACTTC. Translation: CASTAPGRYEQYF.

The chain carries TRBV27 and TRBJ1-3; no reliable D call. V lost 6 bases and J lost 0, with 9 bases in between. Germline V gene lookup returns CDR1 MNHEY and CDR2 SMNVEV (reference sequence). The CDR3 extends over 14 amino acids. In DNA, the CDR3 is TGTGCCAGCAGCCCTTTGGGCTCTGGAAACACCATATATTTT. Its translation: CASSPLGSGNTIYF.

V and J are TRBV29-1 and TRBJ1-2; possible D gene TRBD1, 6 bases. The CDR3 is 9 residues long. CDR1 is SQVTM and CDR2 is ANQGSEA in the germline V gene. With 7 bases removed from V and 6 bases from J, the gap between germline ends came to 6 bases. For the CDR3, the DNA is TGCAGCGAGGGGGATGGCTACACCTTC. Its protein product is CSEGDGYTF.

In this sample, this clone turned up a few times. V gene TRBV30 combines with J gene TRBJ1-1; TRBD1 might be the D (6 bases). This CDR3 has 13 residues. CDR1 is GTSNPN and CDR2 is SVGIG in the germline V gene (reference sequence). Trimming shortened V by 1 base and J by 3 bases, and 9 bases separated the two germline ends. In DNA, the CDR3 is TGTGCCTGGAGTGGACAGGAAGACACTGAAGCTTTCTTT. This sequence encodes CAWSGQEDTEAFF.

The genes are TRBV6-5 and TRBJ1-4; tentatively, D is TRBD1 (5 bases). Trimming pared 6 bases from V and 10 bases from J, leaving 21 bases between. The germline V gene encodes CDR1 MNHEY and CDR2 SVGAGI. The CDR3 is 15 amino acids. CDR3 bases: TGTGCCAGCAGAAAGGAAGGGGCCGGAGACTTAAAACTGTTTTTT. Its translation: CASRKEGAGDLKLFF.